This record looks at one T cell receptor (beta chain) sequence and its context. Its antigen is unidentified. This specimen comes from a study of T cell responses to AZD1222 COVID-19 vaccine. The germline V and J ends were trimmed by 3 bases and 1 base, with 13 bases remaining between them. The length of the CDR3 is 16 residues. Germline CDR1 and CDR2: LNHDA and SQIVND (reference sequence). Produced via immunoSEQ multiplex PCR; TCRdb's table is partial and in-frame only. The sample lists over 100,000 clones, 85% to 95% seen once, with 4% to 5.5% in the top ten. Study conclusions and caveats: Mostly white British, mostly female donors; authors suggested clonal diversity may be underestimated. Nearly half of unique spike-specific TCRs reportedly avoided B.1.351 and B.1.1.7 mutated regions. Scientists sampled the repertoires only once the peak T cell response had passed. Recipients of two AZD1222 doses showed rising Spike-specific TCR breadth and depth.

This chain links TRBV19 with TRBJ2-1; no definite D call. This TCR was sampled from an adult in good health. Sequences were derived from peripheral blood, sampled on day 0 of AZD1222 vaccination. The CDR3 here is CASSISQPLSYNEQFF. DNA of the CDR3: TGTGCCAGTAGTATCTCGCAGCCGCTATCCTACAATGAGCAGTTCTTC.